The clone carrying this T cell receptor (beta chain) was recorded a few times. Sample time point: sample taken at primary tumor resection. Samples were donated by 72 untreated early-stage non-small cell lung cancer patients. The input material, whole RNA from tumor, nontumor lung or frozen PBMC, was sequenced unsorted. The presence of a unique molecular identifier marked each TCR cDNA molecule. TCRdb reprocessed the 5' RACE reads via MiXCR and lists one record per CDR3 protein. The data contain around 6,000 distinct CDR3 sequences, roughly 18% of them singletons. This entry belongs to a study of spatial heterogeneity in lung cancer. Study-level information: Detection consistently captured more beta-chain sequences than alpha-chain sequences.

The V gene lost 2 bases and the J gene lost 5 bases, with 12 bases spanning the gap. This CDR3 comprises 13 residues. Looked up from germline, CDR1 is DFQATT and CDR2 is SNEGSKA (reference sequence). The chain recombines TRBV20-1 with TRBJ1-1; D is undetermined. The receptor was isolated from a male donor with early-stage non-small cell lung cancer. This specimen was normal lung tissue next to the tumor, taken at surgery. The CDR3, as DNA: TGCAGTGCTAGACAGGAACTGGGGACTGAAGCTTTCTTT. It is translated as CSARQELGTEAFF.